This TCR beta chain was retrieved from a study of technical replicates of blood from several donors. The CDR3 is 14 residues long. Deletions cut 9 bases from V and 0 bases from J, with 13 bases between. Germline CDR1 is ENHRY and CDR2 is SYGVKD. Profiled with immunoSEQ multiplex PCR; TCRdb holds only in-frame clones, not every one. In the table there are 65,000 to 80,000 clones, 95% to 98% of which are singletons. The sequence was obtained from a human donor in good health. The chain is built from TRBV10-3 and TRBJ2-3; D remains ambiguous. Sequenced input: T cells isolated from PBMCs. CDR3 coding DNA: TGTGCCATTCAGACTGACGCTAGCACAGATACGCAGTATTTT. This encodes CAIQTDASTDTQYF.